A selection of T cell receptor beta chains follows, all from one sample in a study of T cells in Graves' hyperthyroidism and ophthalmopathy. MiXCR, applied by TCRdb to the multiplex PCR reads, yields one record per CDR3 protein. The sample holds 350,000 or so distinct CDR3 sequences, around a fifth seen once. Sample: blood. The receptors were sampled from a woman between 50 and 59 years old with Graves' hyperthyroidism. Both conserved end residues are part of each CDR3. The D gene is left open where the match is weak. Rows may omit the clone size; those that give it use once, few, many or a size class.

TRBJ1-1 | many | - | TRBV20-1 | TGCAGTGCTAACAGGGAGAACACTGAAGCTTTCTTT | CSANRENTEAFF
TRBJ2-7 | - | - | TRBV2 | TGTGCCAGCAGTGAAACGGAGTGGGGGGGCCCCTTCCGCTACGAGCAGTACTTC | CASSETEWGGPFRYEQYF
TRBJ2-7 | many | TRBD2 | TRBV6-1 | TGTGCCACCGGCGGACTAGCGGGGGGCGAGCAGTACTTC | CATGGLAGGEQYF
TRBJ2-1 | many | - | TRBV2 | TGTGCCAGCGCGTTTGGCGGGGACTACAATGAGCAGTTCTTC | CASAFGGDYNEQFF
TRBJ2-7 | many | - | TRBV5-6 | TGTGCCAGCAGCTATCGGCCCTACGAGCAGTACTTC | CASSYRPYEQYF
TRBJ2-3 | many | - | TRBV5-1 | TGCGCCAGCAGCTATAAACTAGGGGGCACAGATACGCAGTATTTT | CASSYKLGGTDTQYF
TRBJ2-7 | many | - | TRBV6-1 | TGTGCCAGCAGTGAAGAGGTCTTAAGTGGCGAGCAGTACTTC | CASSEEVLSGEQYF
TRBJ2-1 | - | - | TRBV7-2 | TGTGCCAGCAGCTTAGCTCCAGAATACTACAATGAGCAGTTCTTC | CASSLAPEYYNEQFF
TRBJ2-7 | - | TRBD1 | TRBV28 | TGTGCCAGCAGTTTAAGACAGGGGCTCGGCTACGAGCAGTACTTC | CASSLRQGLGYEQYF
TRBJ1-2 | - | - | TRBV20-1 | TGCAGTGCTTTCGAAAATTATGGCTACACCTTC | CSAFENYGYTF
TRBJ2-3 | few | - | TRBV20-1 | TGCAGTGCTAGAGAACCTAGCGGGACAGGAACAGATACGCAGTATTTT | CSAREPSGTGTDTQYF
TRBJ1-3 | many | - | TRBV28 | TGTGCCAGCAGTTCACCAGGCTCTGGAAACACCATATATTTT | CASSSPGSGNTIYF
TRBJ1-2 | few | TRBD1 | TRBV11-2 | TGTGCCAGCAGCTTAAGGGACAGGGGGCGCCGGGATGGCTACACCTTC | CASSLRDRGRRDGYTF
TRBJ2-1 | many | - | TRBV5-1 | TGCGCCAGCAGCTTGGCCGGAGACCGCTACAATGAGCAGTTCTTC | CASSLAGDRYNEQFF
TRBJ2-3 | many | TRBD1 | TRBV28 | TGTGCCAGCAGACCACGGACAGGGACGGATCCAGATACGCAGTATTTT | CASRPRTGTDPDTQYF
TRBJ2-1 | - | - | TRBV7-9 | TGTGCCAGCACTTCAGTGAATGAGCAGTTCTTC | CASTSVNEQFF
TRBJ2-5 | many | - | TRBV12-3/TRBV12-4 | TGTGCCAGCAGTTTTCGACGGCTAAAAGAGACCCAGTACTTC | CASSFRRLKETQYF
TRBJ1-1 | many | - | TRBV30 | TGTGCCTGGAGTGGCGTGAACACTGAAGCTTTCTTT | CAWSGVNTEAFF
TRBJ1-3 | many | - | TRBV6-1 | TGTGCCAGCAGACGACAGGTTGAAACGATTGGAAACACCATATATTTT | CASRRQVETIGNTIYF
TRBJ1-2 | many | TRBD1 | TRBV3-1 | TGTGCCAGCAGCCAGCCCGGGACAGGGGGCTCCTATGGCTACACCTTC | CASSQPGTGGSYGYTF
TRBJ1-4 | - | - | TRBV27 | TGTGCCAGCAGTTTATCTCGTAAGGGTAGGGAAAAACTGTTTTTT | CASSLSRKGREKLFF
TRBJ2-7 | - | - | TRBV5-1 | TGCGCCGGCAGCTTGACTCCACCTCCGGGCGAGCAGTACTTC | CAGSLTPPPGEQYF
TRBJ2-2 | many | - | TRBV2 | TGTGCCAGCAGTGCGAGGGTCGGGGAGCTGTTTTTT | CASSARVGELFF
TRBJ2-4 | - | - | TRBV7-3 | TGTGCCAGCAGCCCCACAGGCCCGGGCCTTCAGTACTTC | CASSPTGPGLQYF
TRBJ1-2 | many | - | TRBV18 | TGTGCCAGCTCACCACCCACAGGAGCTAACTATGGCTACACCTTC | CASSPPTGANYGYTF
TRBJ1-4 | - | - | TRBV5-1 | TGCGCCAGTAAAGGGGGACGCGGAAATGAAAAACTGTTTTTT | CASKGGRGNEKLFF
TRBJ2-3 | few | TRBD2 | TRBV30 | TGTGCCTGGAGTTCAGGGTTGGCTAGCGGGGGATTACTAGATACGCAGTATTTT | CAWSSGLASGGLLDTQYF
TRBJ2-7 | - | - | TRBV12-3/TRBV12-4 | TGTGCCAGCACTCCGAGACAGGCGGCCTCACAATACGAGCAGTACTTC | CASTPRQAASQYEQYF
TRBJ2-1 | many | - | TRBV20-1 | TGCAGTGCTACCTACAGGAAGGGTTCGAATGAGCAGTTCTTC | CSATYRKGSNEQFF
TRBJ2-1 | - | - | TRBV4-2 | TGTGCCAGCAGCCAAGGACAGACTTACAATGAGCAGTTCTTC | CASSQGQTYNEQFF
TRBJ2-1 | many | TRBD1 | TRBV28 | TGTGCCAGCAGTTTCGACAGGGGAAACAATGAGCAGTTCTTC | CASSFDRGNNEQFF
TRBJ2-3 | many | TRBD1 | TRBV2 | TGTGCCAGCAGTGAAAGGGACAGGGGGATAGATACGCAGTATTTT | CASSERDRGIDTQYF